These 30 T cell receptor beta chains came from one sample sequenced in a study of CD8 T cells in Susac syndrome. With random hexamers, about 0.5 to 1 ug RNA was reverse transcribed. TCRdb reprocessed the immunoSEQ multiplex PCR reads with MiXCR, giving one entry per CDR3 protein. The table has roughly 200,000 distinct CDR3 sequences, around 93% seen once. Sequencing used CD4+ T cells from PBMCs. The receptors here all came from a human donor with multiple sclerosis.

In its sample, this clonotype was seen once. The rearrangement links TRBV29-1 to TRBJ1-1; D unclear. Between the trimmed V and J ends, which lost 6 bases and 1 base, there was a span of 15 bases. CDR3 length: 14 amino acids. From germline, CDR1 is SQVTM and CDR2 ANQGSEA. CDR3 coding DNA: TGCAGCGTCATAGGGTGGCAGACGAACACTGAAGCTTTCTTT. It is translated as CSVIGWQTNTEAFF.

The chain links TRBV7-9 to TRBJ2-5, with D hard to call. The CDR3 has 14 amino acids. Germline V CDR1 and CDR2: SEHNR, FQNEAQ (reference sequence). V lost 2 bases and J 2 bases, leaving 9 bases between the germline ends. The CDR3 nucleotides read TGTGCCAGCAGCTTATCGCACAGACAAGAGACCCAGTACTTC. It encodes CASSLSHRQETQYF.

This clonotype was seen only a few times. The rearrangement joins TRBV5-6 to TRBJ1-6, with no clear D. The CDR3 runs 13 residues. Germline loops: CDR1 SGHDT, CDR2 YYEEEE. Trimming removed 0 bases at V and 8 bases at J, with 6 bases between. This CDR3 reads CASSLDRDSPLHF. The CDR3 coding sequence is TGTGCCAGCAGCTTGGACAGAGATTCACCCCTCCACTTT.

The rearrangement joins TRBV4-2 to TRBJ2-1; possible D gene TRBD1, 7 bases. The V end lost 4 bases, the J end lost 6 bases, and 16 bases lay between the germline ends. In germline, CDR1 is LGHNA, CDR2 YNFKEQ. The CDR3 extends over 15 amino acids. This CDR3 reads CASSRFRQGGNEQFF. The DNA of the CDR3 is TGTGCCAGCAGCCGATTCCGACAGGGAGGCAATGAGCAGTTCTTC.

The rearrangement links TRBV7-9 to TRBJ2-5; 7 bases are shared with TRBD1. V shed 6 bases and J 1 base; nucleotides not matched to a gene: 5. There are 14 residues in the CDR3. Germline V gene sequence: CDR1 SEHNR, CDR2 FQNEAQ (reference sequence). The CDR3 DNA reads as TGTGCCAGCAGTCAGGACAGGACCCAAGAGACCCAGTACTTC. It codes for CASSQDRTQETQYF.

The chain combines TRBV5-1 with TRBJ2-6; TRBD1 is a possible D gene (6 bases). This CDR3 region has 15 residues. Looked up from germline, CDR1 is SGHRS and CDR2 is YFSETQ. V lost 5 bases and J lost 2, with 11 bases in between. The DNA of the CDR3 is TGCGCCAGCAGTACAGGGAGCACTGGGGCCAACGTCCTGACTTTC. Amino acid sequence: CASSTGSTGANVLTF.

This sequence joins TRBV9 and TRBJ1-2; D not resolved. Germline assignment: CDR1 SGDLS and CDR2 YYNGEE. The V end lost 4 bases, the J end lost 8 bases, and 15 bases lay between the germline ends. The CDR3 has 13 residues. Written as DNA, the CDR3 is TGTGCCAGCAGCTCTTCCCTCGGTGACGGCTACACCTTC. Protein product: CASSSSLGDGYTF. The variable domain in full, completed from reference TRBV9 and TRBJ1-2, reads DSGVTQTPKHLITATGQRVTLRCSPRSGDLSVYWYQQSLDQGLQFLIQYYNGEERAKGNILERFSAQQFPDLHSELNLSSLELGDSALYFCASSSSLGDGYTFGSGTRLTVV.

V is TRBV29-1 and J is TRBJ2-3; TRBD2 matches 8 bases. Germline-derived CDR1 and CDR2 are SQVTM and ANQGSEA. Unmatched junction bases numbered 5, after V lost 4 bases and J lost 2 bases. This CDR3 is built from 14 residues. The CDR3 protein is CSVGSGGITDTQYF. CDR3 in DNA: TGCAGCGTTGGGAGCGGGGGTATCACAGATACGCAGTATTTT.

The chain combines TRBV11-2 with TRBJ2-7; the D gene is possibly TRBD2 (6 bases). The V and J ends lost 0 bases and 0 bases respectively, with 9 bases between them. Germline lookup yields CDR1 SGHAT and CDR2 FQNNGV. This CDR3 has 15 amino acids. The chain's CDR3 is CASSLELDYSYEQYF. Here the CDR3 DNA reads TGTGCCAGCAGCTTAGAATTGGACTACTCCTACGAGCAGTACTTC.

V and J are TRBV27 and TRBJ1-6; D perhaps matches TRBD1 (5 bases). This CDR3 comprises 16 residues. The germline V gene has CDR1 MNHEY and CDR2 SMNVEV (reference sequence). With 4 bases removed from V and 7 bases from J, the gap between germline ends came to 17 bases. In nucleotides, the CDR3 is TGTGCCAGCAGTTCACCCATCCGGGACGGGAATTCACCCCTCCACTTT. Translation: CASSSPIRDGNSPLHF.

J is TRBJ2-5 and V is TRBV12-3 or TRBV12-4; TRBD2 is a possible D gene (6 bases). V lost 7 bases and J 0 bases, leaving 15 bases between the germline ends. This CDR3 contains 15 residues. CDR3 residues: CASTLAGRYQETQYF. CDR3 DNA: TGTGCCAGCACCCTCGCGGGGAGGTACCAAGAGACCCAGTACTTC.

CDR3 residues: CASSQAPSGGPASEQYF. CDR3 DNA: TGCGCCAGCAGCCAAGCTCCTAGCGGGGGCCCAGCAAGCGAGCAGTACTTC. V and J are TRBV4-1 and TRBJ2-7; 10 bases are a match to TRBD2. Germline loops: CDR1 MGHRA, CDR2 YSYEKL. Germline trimming cut 1 base from V and 6 bases from J; bases unmatched to any gene: 12. There are 17 residues in the CDR3.

This rearrangement joins TRBV7-2 to TRBJ2-2; D tentatively reads TRBD1 or TRBD2 (5 bases each). Trimming took off 7 bases at V and 6 bases at J, with 21 bases between the two ends. Germline V CDR1 and CDR2: SGHTA, FQGNSA. This CDR3 spans 16 amino acids. CDR3 nucleotide sequence: TGTGCCAGCATCCTCGGGGCTAGTTATCTCCCCGGGGAGCTGTTTTTT. Translation: CASILGASYLPGELFF.

As concerns this clonotype: The junction departs from germline at one end; a sequencing error may be responsible. The chain joins TRBV29-1 to TRBJ2-3; TRBD1 is a possible D gene (7 bases). The CDR3 length is 16 residues. The germline V gene encodes CDR1 SQVTM and CDR2 ANQGSEA. As DNA, the CDR3 is TGCAGCGTCGAAGGGGGCCGGGGGCTCTCCACAGATACGCAGTATTTT. As protein: CSVEGGRGLSTDTQYF.

The chain joins TRBV6-5 to TRBJ2-6; no reliable D call. The V gene's germline CDR1 is MNHEY and CDR2 SVGAGI. The V and J ends lost 7 bases and 2 bases respectively, with 12 bases between them. The CDR3 sequence is 15 residues long. CDR3 coding DNA: TGTGCCAGCACCCCTACCCGGGCTGGGGCCAACGTCCTGACTTTC. Translating it yields CASTPTRAGANVLTF.

The chain links TRBV13 to TRBJ2-7; D possibly corresponds to TRBD2 (5 bases). The germline V gene encodes CDR1 PRHDT and CDR2 FYEKMQ (reference sequence). The CDR3 runs 15 residues. Trimming cost V 5 bases and J 0 bases, with 14 bases left between them. The CDR3 protein is CASSLPGLGSYEQYF. The DNA of the CDR3 is TGTGCCAGCAGCCTGCCGGGATTAGGCTCCTACGAGCAGTACTTC.

This clonotype was counted once. The rearrangement joins TRBV5-1 to TRBJ2-7; no clear D. The V end lost 4 bases, the J end lost 3 bases, and 17 bases lay between the germline ends. Germline CDR1 SGHRS, CDR2 YFSETQ. The CDR3 is 15 residues long. Here the CDR3 reads CASSQGTQTYYEQYF. CDR3 in DNA: TGCGCCAGCAGCCAAGGTACACAGACCTACTACGAGCAGTACTTC.

CDR3 in DNA: TGCGCCAGCAGCTCCAGGGGGAACGGGGAGCTGTTTTTT. It encodes CASSSRGNGELFF. The chain links TRBV5-1 to TRBJ2-2; TRBD1 agrees at 7 bases. Trimming removed 3 bases from V and 7 bases from J; junction bases left unmatched: 3. Per the germline V gene, CDR1 is SGHRS and CDR2 is YFSETQ. The length of the CDR3 is 13 residues.

J is TRBJ1-1 and V is TRBV7-8, with TRBD1 matching 9 bases. Germline V gene sequence: CDR1 SGHVS, CDR2 FQNEAQ. The CDR3 runs 15 residues. With V trimmed by 4 bases and J by 0 bases, 3 bases remained unmatched. CDR3 DNA: TGTGCCAGCAGCTCACAGGGGGCTATGAACACTGAAGCTTTCTTT. Translating it yields CASSSQGAMNTEAFF.

V gene TRBV25-1 combines with J gene TRBJ2-2; 8 nucleotides agree with TRBD1. CDR3 length: 15 amino acids. Germline V gene lookup returns CDR1 MGHDK and CDR2 SYGVNS. V shed 3 bases and J 4 bases; nucleotides not matched to a gene: 4. The DNA of the CDR3 is TGTGCCAGCAGTGATCCCGGACAGGGCACCGGGGAGCTGTTTTTT. Translation: CASSDPGQGTGELFF. The variable domain in full, completed from reference TRBV25-1 and TRBJ2-2, reads EADIYQTPRYLVIGTGKKITLECSQTMGHDKMYWYQQDPGMELHLIHYSYGVNSTEKGDLSSESTVSRIRTEHFPLTLESARPSHTSQYLCASSDPGQGTGELFFGEGSRLTVL.

This clonotype was seen a handful of times. This chain uses TRBV30 with TRBJ2-7, with D perhaps TRBD1 or TRBD2 (7 bases each). V lost 0 bases, J lost 4 bases, and 13 bases lay in between. The germline CDR1 and CDR2 sequences are GTSNPN and SVGIG (reference sequence). This CDR3 comprises 14 residues. The CDR3 protein is CAWSVRQGGYEQYF. In DNA form, the CDR3 reads TGTGCCTGGAGTGTACGACAGGGAGGGTACGAGCAGTACTTC.

The chain is built from TRBV5-1 and TRBJ2-3; D is possibly TRBD1 (6 bases). The CDR3 loop spans 19 amino acids. With 0 bases removed from V and 2 bases from J, the gap between germline ends came to 22 bases. Germline loops: CDR1 SGHRS, CDR2 YFSETQ. The CDR3 DNA reads TGCGCCAGCAGCTTGGACCCGATCCTTTGGGGGCGTACCACAGATACGCAGTATTTT. Residues: CASSLDPILWGRTTDTQYF.

The chain carries TRBV30 and TRBJ1-2; D remains ambiguous. V shed 1 base and J shed 6 bases, with 12 bases lying between them. CDR1 is GTSNPN, CDR2 SVGIG, per germline (reference sequence). The CDR3 loop spans 13 amino acids. For the CDR3, the DNA is TGTGCCTGGAGTGGATCCTCCGGGGATGGCTACACCTTC. Amino acids: CAWSGSSGDGYTF.

The chain recombines TRBV30 with TRBJ2-2; TRBD2 agrees at 10 bases. CDR1 and CDR2 from the germline V gene are GTSNPN and SVGIG (reference sequence). The CDR3 sequence is 16 residues long. V dropped 5 bases and J dropped 0; count of bases not matched to a gene: 6. CDR3 protein: CAWVPGLASNTGELFF. The CDR3 DNA reads as TGTGCCTGGGTTCCGGGACTAGCGTCGAACACCGGGGAGCTGTTTTTT.

This clonotype was detected once. V and J are TRBV7-3 and TRBJ1-1; D unresolved. The CDR3 is 13 residues long. Germline lookup yields CDR1 SGHTA and CDR2 FQGTGA. The ends were cut back, 5 bases at V and 3 bases at J, with 10 bases in the middle. CDR3 DNA sequence: TGTGCCAGCAGCGTGGATGGGTACACTGAAGCTTTCTTT. It translates to CASSVDGYTEAFF.

The chain employs TRBV2 and TRBJ2-5, with D unresolved. In germline, CDR1 is SNHLY, CDR2 FYNNEI. Trimming left V 3 bases short and J 5 bases short, with 7 bases between. CDR3 length: 12 amino acids. The DNA for the CDR3 is TGTGCCAGCAGTGAGCAGAGGGAGACCCAGTACTTC. This sequence encodes CASSEQRETQYF. Combining the CDR3 with reference TRBV2 and TRBJ2-5 gives the whole variable domain EPEVTQTPSHQVTQMGQEVILRCVPISNHLYFYWYRQILGQKVEFLVSFYNNEISEKSEIFDDQFSVERPDGSNFTLKIRSTKLEDSAMYFCASSEQRETQYFGPGTRLLVL.

This chain uses TRBV20-1 with TRBJ1-2, with a tentative D call TRBD1 (6 bases). Trimming removed 6 bases from V and 6 bases from J, with 14 bases in between. Germline V gives CDR1 DFQATT, CDR2 SNEGSKA (reference sequence). The CDR3 is 12 amino acids. CDR3 sequence reads: CSAQQGTNGYTF. The CDR3 DNA reads TGCAGTGCCCAACAGGGAACTAATGGCTACACCTTC.

The chain carries TRBV30 and TRBJ2-3; no firm D call. Trimming stripped 3 bases from V and 2 bases from J, with 9 bases between. Germline V gene lookup returns CDR1 GTSNPN and CDR2 SVGIG (reference sequence). The CDR3 contains 13 residues. CDR3 sequence: CAWRVTATDTQYF. The CDR3 DNA sequence: TGTGCCTGGAGGGTAACGGCCACAGATACGCAGTATTTT.

The DNA of the CDR3 is TGTGCCAGCAGCCCATTGAGCGGGGGGCAGCAAGAGACCCAGTACTTC. Its protein is CASSPLSGGQQETQYF. This chain connects TRBV4-2 to TRBJ2-5, with 9 bases identical to TRBD2. Germline CDR1 and CDR2: LGHNA and YNFKEQ. There are 16 residues in the CDR3. With 4 bases clipped from V and 2 bases from J, the junction kept 8 bases outside the gene matches.

This clonotype was seen once. This chain links TRBV30 with TRBJ2-5; D is perhaps TRBD1 (5 bases). This CDR3 has 13 amino acids. The germline V gene encodes CDR1 GTSNPN and CDR2 SVGIG (reference sequence). Trimming took off 0 bases at V and 5 bases at J, with 10 bases between the two ends. In nucleotides, the CDR3 is TGTGCCTGGAGTGTACAGGCAGGGGAGACCCAGTACTTC. Protein product: CAWSVQAGETQYF.